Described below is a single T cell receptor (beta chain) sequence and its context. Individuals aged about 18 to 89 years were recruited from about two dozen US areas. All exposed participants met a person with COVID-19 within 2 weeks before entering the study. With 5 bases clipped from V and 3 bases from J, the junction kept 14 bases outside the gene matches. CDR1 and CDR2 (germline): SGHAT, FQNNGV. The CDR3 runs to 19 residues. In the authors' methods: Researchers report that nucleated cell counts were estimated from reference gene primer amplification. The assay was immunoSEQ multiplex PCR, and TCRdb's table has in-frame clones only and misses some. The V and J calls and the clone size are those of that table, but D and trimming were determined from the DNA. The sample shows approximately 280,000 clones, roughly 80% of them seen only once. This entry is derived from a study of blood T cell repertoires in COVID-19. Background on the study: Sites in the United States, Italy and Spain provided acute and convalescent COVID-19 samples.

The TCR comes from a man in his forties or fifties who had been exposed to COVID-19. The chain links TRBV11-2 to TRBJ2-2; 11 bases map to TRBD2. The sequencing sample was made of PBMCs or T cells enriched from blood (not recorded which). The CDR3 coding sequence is TGTGCCAGCAGCCCGGGACTAGCGGTGGGCTGGGGGTACACCGGGGAGCTGTTTTTT. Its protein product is CASSPGLAVGWGYTGELFF.